Sequencing of this TCR beta chain was carried out in a study of beta chain features in type 1 diabetes (dated 2018 in TCRdb). About the investigation overall: Mean age, gender distribution, total cell number and subset yield did not differ between patients and healthy donors. The study compared TCRB repertoires of sorted circulating CD4+ T cell subsets between recently diagnosed type 1 diabetes patients and matched healthy donors. Whereas all 30 or so donors provided naive and central memory subsets, regulatory and stem cell-like memory subsets were isolated from just 8 patients and about 8 healthy donors. Across all samples, approximately 98,000,000 sorted cells were examined, and cell number per subset correlated strongly with RNA yield. Overall study outcomes, separate from this receptor: HLA sub-analyses involved small numbers of individuals, so any influence of HLA type on TCRB rearrangement remained unresolved. In all four CD4+ subsets, TCRB CDR3 length was moderately but significantly shorter in type 1 diabetes patients. Naive, central memory and regulatory TCRB repertoires appeared to be more alike among patients than among healthy donors. Fewer insertions and more nucleotide deletions at VDJ recombination sites were observed in patients with type 1 diabetes, implying thymic rearrangement abnormalities. Because cDNA rather than genomic DNA was sequenced, highly expressing activated cells could have been over-represented, although no difference in activation and CD3 levels was found between groups. Shorter templates might have been favored by PCR, but patient and control samples were amplified and corrected together, so both groups would have been affected equally by any skew.

All of the isolated RNA was reverse transcribed with the High Capacity cDNA Reverse Transcription Kit, so expressed TCRB transcripts were sequenced. Deep immunoSEQ sequencing was performed on naive, central memory and regulatory T cell samples, with an average of around 3.5 million total reads per sample. Sorted cells were lysed in RLT buffer, and RNA was extracted using DNase-treated RNeasy Micro or Mini kits according to cell number. Each cell subset was processed on its own to prevent cross-contamination, while patient and healthy donor samples were processed together. The immunoSEQ multiplex PCR was used to amplify TCRB sequences from cDNA, generating 87-bp fragments that spanned the CDR3 region. Amplicons were sequenced on the Illumina HiSeq platform. Processing in the source paper ran as follows. Synthetic template baselines were used to correct PCR bias computationally, reads within Hamming distance 2 were collapsed together, and singletons that could not be merged were discarded. By aligning reads against IMGT, V, D and J genes, CDR3 length, and insertions or deletions at six rearrangement sites were assigned. Clonotype counts were normalized to sorted cell number within each subset before computing true diversity and Gini coefficients with the tcR R package. Repertoire sharing was quantified using the overlap coefficient calculated on TCRB nucleotide sequences. Out-of-frame TCRB sequences from naive cells were analyzed as a proxy for the pre-selection repertoire. This is the immuneACCESS table as TCRdb keeps it, with only in-frame sequences that have V and J called. A part of the clones is gone; compared with another copy, unresolved V genes explain less than half, and the rest is unexplained. Clone size and the V and J calls come from that table; the DNA yielded D and trimming. Here the sample has around 600,000 clones; roughly an eighth occur a single time. Together, the top ten hold about 0.11% of the sample.

The germline V gene specifies MRHNA as CDR1 and SNTAGT as CDR2. From the cysteine through the phenylalanine, the CDR3 covers 12 amino acids. Only the CDR3 DNA is retained, 36 bases long and in frame from the first base. V gives up 0 bases and J gives up 12 bases, and the segment between their germline ends measures 9 bases. From each donor, a single peripheral blood sample of about 100 mL on average was drawn into heparinised tubes. A BD FACSAria II and a panel including CD45RO, CCR7, CD25, CD127, CD95 and CD27 were used to sort naive, central memory, regulatory and stem cell-like memory CD4+ T cells. Purity was above 98% for every sorted population. Right away, PBMCs were isolated by Lymphoprep density gradient centrifugation and were stained directly, with no culture step. So that batch effects would be minimized, each experiment stained and sorted samples in pairs, pairing one healthy donor with one patient.

Of note for this clone: Its binding antigen is unknown. No quality values exist for individual bases; no much larger clone is one base distant.

Sequencing used naive CD4+ T cells from blood. Sample cell subset or site, as interpreted from the label and publication: true naive CD4+ T cells. This TCR derives from a man aged 25 to 40 with type 1 diabetes. The chain joins TRBV6-4 to TRBJ2-1; the D gene remains uncertain. The CDR3 sequence is CASSDSGGRQFF. The DNA reads as follows: TGTGCCAGCAGTGACTCGGGTGGAAGGCAGTTCTTC.